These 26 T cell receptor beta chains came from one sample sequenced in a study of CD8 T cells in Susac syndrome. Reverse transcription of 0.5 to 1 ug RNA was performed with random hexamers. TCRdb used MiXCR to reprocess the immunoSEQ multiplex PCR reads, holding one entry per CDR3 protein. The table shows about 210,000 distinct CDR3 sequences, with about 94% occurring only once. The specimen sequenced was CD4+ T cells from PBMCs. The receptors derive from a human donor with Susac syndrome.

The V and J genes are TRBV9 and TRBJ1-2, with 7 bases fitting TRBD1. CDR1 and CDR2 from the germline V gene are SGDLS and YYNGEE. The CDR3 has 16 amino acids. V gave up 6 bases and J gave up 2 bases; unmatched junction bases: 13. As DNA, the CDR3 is TGTGCCAGCACCGAAGAGAGACAGGGAGAGAACTATGGCTACACCTTC. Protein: CASTEERQGENYGYTF. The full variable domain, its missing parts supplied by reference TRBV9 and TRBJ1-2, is DSGVTQTPKHLITATGQRVTLRCSPRSGDLSVYWYQQSLDQGLQFLIQYYNGEERAKGNILERFSAQQFPDLHSELNLSSLELGDSALYFCASTEERQGENYGYTFGSGTRLTVV.

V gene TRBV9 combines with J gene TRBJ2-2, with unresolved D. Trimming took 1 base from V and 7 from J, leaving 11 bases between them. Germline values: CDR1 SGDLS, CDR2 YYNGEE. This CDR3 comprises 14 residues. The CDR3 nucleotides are TGTGCCAGCAGCGTACCCGTTAACGGCGGGGAGCTGTTTTTT. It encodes CASSVPVNGGELFF.

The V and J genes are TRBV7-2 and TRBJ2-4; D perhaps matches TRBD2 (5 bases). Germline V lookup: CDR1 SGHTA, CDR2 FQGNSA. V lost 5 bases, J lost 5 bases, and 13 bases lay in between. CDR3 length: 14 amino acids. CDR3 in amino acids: CASSPGVLENIQYF. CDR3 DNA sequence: TGTGCCAGCAGCCCCGGGGTACTGGAAAACATTCAGTACTTC.

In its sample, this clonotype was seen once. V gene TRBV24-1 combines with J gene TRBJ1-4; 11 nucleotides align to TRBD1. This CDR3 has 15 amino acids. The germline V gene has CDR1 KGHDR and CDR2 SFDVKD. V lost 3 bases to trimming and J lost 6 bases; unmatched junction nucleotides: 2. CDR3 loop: CATSDPGQGDEKLFF. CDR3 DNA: TGTGCCACCAGTGATCCGGGACAGGGGGATGAAAAACTGTTTTTT.

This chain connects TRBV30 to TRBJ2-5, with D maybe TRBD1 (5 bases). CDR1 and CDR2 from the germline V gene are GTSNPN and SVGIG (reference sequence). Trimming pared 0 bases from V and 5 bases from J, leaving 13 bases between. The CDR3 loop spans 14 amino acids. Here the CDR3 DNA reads TGTGCCTGGAGTGTTAGGTGGGGCAAGGAGACCCAGTACTTC. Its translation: CAWSVRWGKETQYF.

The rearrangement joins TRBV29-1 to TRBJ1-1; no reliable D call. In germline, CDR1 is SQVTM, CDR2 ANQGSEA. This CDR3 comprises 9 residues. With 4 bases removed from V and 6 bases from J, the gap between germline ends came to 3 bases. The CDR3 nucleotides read TGCAGCGTTGGAGCTGAAGCTTTCTTT. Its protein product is CSVGAEAFF.

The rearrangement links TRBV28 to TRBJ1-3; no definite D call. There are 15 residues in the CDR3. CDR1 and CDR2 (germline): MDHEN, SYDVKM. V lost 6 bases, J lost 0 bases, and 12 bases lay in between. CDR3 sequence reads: CASSLGRSSGNTIYF. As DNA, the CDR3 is TGTGCCAGCAGCCTTGGACGGTCCTCTGGAAACACCATATATTTT. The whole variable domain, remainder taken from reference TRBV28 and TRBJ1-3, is DVKVTQSSRYLVKRTGEKVFLECVQDMDHENMFWYRQDPGLGLRLIYFSYDVKMKEKGDIPEGYSVSREKKERFSLILESASTNQTSMYLCASSLGRSSGNTIYFGEGSWLTVV.

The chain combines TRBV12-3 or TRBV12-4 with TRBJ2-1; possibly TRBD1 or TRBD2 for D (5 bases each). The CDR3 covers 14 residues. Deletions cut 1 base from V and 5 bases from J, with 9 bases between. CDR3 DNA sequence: TGTGCCAGCAGTTTAGTGGGGACCAACAATGAGCAGTTCTTC. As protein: CASSLVGTNNEQFF.

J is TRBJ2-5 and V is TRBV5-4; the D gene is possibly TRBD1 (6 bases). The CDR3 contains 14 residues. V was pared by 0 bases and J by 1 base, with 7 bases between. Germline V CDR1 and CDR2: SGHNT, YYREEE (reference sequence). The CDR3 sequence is CASSLDRAQETQYF. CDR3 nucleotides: TGTGCCAGCAGCTTGGACAGGGCCCAAGAGACCCAGTACTTC.

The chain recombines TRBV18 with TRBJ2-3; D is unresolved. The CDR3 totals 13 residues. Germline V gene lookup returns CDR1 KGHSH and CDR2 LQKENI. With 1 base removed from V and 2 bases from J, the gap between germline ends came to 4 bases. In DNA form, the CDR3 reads TGTGCCAGCTCACCACTTCCCACAGATACGCAGTATTTT. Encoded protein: CASSPLPTDTQYF.

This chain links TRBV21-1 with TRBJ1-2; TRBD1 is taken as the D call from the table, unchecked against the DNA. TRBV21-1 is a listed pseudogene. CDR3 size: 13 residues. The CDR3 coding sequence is TGTGCCACCGTACAGGGGACCGTCTATGGCTACACCTTC. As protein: CATVQGTVYGYTF.

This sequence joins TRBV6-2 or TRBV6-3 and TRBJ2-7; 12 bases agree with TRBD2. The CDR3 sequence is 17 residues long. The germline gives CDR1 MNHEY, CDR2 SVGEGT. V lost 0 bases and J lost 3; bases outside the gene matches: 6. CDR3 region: CASSYSILAGGFYEQYF. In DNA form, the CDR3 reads TGTGCCAGCAGTTACTCGATACTAGCGGGGGGATTCTACGAGCAGTACTTC.

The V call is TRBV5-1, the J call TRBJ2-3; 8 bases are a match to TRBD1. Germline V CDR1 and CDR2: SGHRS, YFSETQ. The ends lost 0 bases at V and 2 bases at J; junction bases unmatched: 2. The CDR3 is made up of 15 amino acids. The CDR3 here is CASSLEDRDTDTQYF. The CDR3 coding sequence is TGCGCCAGCAGCTTGGAGGACAGGGACACAGATACGCAGTATTTT.

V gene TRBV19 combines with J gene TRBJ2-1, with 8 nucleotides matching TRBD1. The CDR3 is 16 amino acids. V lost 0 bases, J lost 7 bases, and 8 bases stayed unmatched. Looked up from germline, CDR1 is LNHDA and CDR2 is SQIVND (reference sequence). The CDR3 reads CASSIDGTGRLNEQFF. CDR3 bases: TGTGCCAGTAGTATAGATGGGACAGGTCGGCTAAATGAGCAGTTCTTC.

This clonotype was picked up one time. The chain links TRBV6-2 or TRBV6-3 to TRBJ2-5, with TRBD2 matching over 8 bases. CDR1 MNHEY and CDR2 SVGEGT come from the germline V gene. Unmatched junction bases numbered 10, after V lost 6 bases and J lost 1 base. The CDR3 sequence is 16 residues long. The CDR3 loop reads CASRRSRTSLQETQYF. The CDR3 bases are TGTGCCAGCAGGAGAAGCCGGACTAGCCTCCAAGAGACCCAGTACTTC.

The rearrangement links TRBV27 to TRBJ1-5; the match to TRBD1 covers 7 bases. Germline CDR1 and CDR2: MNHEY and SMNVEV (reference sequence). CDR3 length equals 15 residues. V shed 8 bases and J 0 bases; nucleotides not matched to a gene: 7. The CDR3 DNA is TGTGCCAGCCGAAGGACAGGCGCTAGCAATCAGCCCCAGCATTTT. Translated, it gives CASRRTGASNQPQHF.

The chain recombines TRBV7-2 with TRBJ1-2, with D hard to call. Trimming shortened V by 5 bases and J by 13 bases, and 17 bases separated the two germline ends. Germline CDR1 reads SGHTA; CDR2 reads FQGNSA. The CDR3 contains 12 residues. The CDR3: CASSHSLGVCTF. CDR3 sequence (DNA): TGTGCCAGCAGCCACTCACTCGGAGTGTGCACCTTC.

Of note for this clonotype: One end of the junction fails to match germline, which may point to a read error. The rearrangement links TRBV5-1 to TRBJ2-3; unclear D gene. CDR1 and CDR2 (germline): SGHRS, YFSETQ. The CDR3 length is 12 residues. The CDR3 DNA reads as TGTGCCAGCAGTTTAGGCGGCGATACGCAGTATTTT. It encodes CASSLGGDTQYF.

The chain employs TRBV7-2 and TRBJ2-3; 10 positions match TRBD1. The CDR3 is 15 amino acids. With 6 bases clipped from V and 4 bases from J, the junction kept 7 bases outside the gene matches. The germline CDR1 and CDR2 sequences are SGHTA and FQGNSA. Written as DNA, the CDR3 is TGTGCCAGCAGGCCGGGACAGGGGAGGTCAGATACGCAGTATTTT. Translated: CASRPGQGRSDTQYF.

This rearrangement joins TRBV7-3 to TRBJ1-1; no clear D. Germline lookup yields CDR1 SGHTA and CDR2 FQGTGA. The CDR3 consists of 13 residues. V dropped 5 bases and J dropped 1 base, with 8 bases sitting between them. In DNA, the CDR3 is TGTGCCAGCAGCGTGGAGTGGAACACTGAAGCTTTCTTT. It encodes CASSVEWNTEAFF.

This CDR3 reads CATSVNEGYTDTQYF. The CDR3 DNA reads as TGTGCCACCAGTGTCAACGAGGGGTACACAGATACGCAGTATTTT. J is TRBJ2-3 and V is TRBV24-1; D possibly uses TRBD1 or TRBD2 (5 bases each). The germline V gene has CDR1 KGHDR and CDR2 SFDVKD. CDR3 length equals 15 residues. V was cut by 5 bases and J by 2 bases, with 13 bases left in between.

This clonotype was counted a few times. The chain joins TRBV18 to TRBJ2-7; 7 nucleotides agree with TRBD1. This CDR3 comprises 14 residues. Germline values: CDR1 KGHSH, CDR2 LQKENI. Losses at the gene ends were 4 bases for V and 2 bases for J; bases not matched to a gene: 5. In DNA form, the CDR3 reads TGTGCCAGCTCACTCGGGACAGCGACCTACGAGCAGTACTTC. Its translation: CASSLGTATYEQYF.

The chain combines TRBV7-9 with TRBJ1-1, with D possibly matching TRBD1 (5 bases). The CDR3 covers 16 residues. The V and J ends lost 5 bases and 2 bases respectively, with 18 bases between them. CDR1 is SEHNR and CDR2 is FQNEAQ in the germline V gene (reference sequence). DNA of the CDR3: TGTGCCAGCAGCCCTCGCCGACAGCAGGTTAACACTGAAGCTTTCTTT. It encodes CASSPRRQQVNTEAFF. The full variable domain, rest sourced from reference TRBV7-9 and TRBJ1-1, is DTGVSQNPRHKITKRGQNVTFRCDPISEHNRLYWYRQTLGQGPEFLTYFQNEAQLEKSRLLSDRFSAERPKGSFSTLEIQRTEQGDSAMYLCASSPRRQQVNTEAFFGQGTRLTVV.

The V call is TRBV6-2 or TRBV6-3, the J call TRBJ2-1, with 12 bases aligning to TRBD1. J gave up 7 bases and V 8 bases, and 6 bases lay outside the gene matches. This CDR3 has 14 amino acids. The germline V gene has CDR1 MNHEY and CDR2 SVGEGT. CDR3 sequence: CASLGTGGPNEQFF. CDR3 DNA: TGTGCCAGCCTGGGGACAGGGGGCCCGAATGAGCAGTTCTTC.

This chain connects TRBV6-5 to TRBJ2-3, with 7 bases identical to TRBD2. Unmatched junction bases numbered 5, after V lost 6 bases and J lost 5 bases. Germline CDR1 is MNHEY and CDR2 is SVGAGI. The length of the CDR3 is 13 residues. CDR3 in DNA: TGTGCCAGCAGGCTCGCGGGGGTAGATACGCAGTATTTT. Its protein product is CASRLAGVDTQYF.

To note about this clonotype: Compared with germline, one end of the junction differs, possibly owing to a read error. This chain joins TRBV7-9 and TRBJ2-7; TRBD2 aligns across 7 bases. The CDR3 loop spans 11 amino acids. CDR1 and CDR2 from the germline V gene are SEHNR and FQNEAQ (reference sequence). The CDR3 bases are TGTGCCAGCAGCTTAGTGCGGGGGATAATCTTC. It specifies CASSLVRGIIF.